This is a list of T cell receptor beta chains from one sample in a study of OX40 agonist ivuxolimab in advanced cancers. TCRdb's copy holds only in-frame clones and misses some; the assay was immunoSEQ multiplex PCR. The sample records some 46,000 clones, around 90% being singletons. The sequencing here drew on CD4+ or CD8+ T cells sorted from blood, taken in a trial of the OX40 agonist ivuxolimab. The receptor source for this set is an adult with an advanced solid tumor such as melanoma, head and neck, liver or kidney cancer. CDR3s leave out the opening cysteine and the closing phenylalanine or tryptophan.

TRBV9	TRBJ2-5	ASTPPGGPETQY
TRBV4-3	TRBJ2-5	ASSQGSSGGVQETQY
TRBV11-2	TRBJ1-4	ASSLLNMGTNEKLF
TRBV4-3	TRBJ2-2	ASSQGPPGNTGELF
TRBV19	TRBJ1-5	ASRQANQPQH
TRBV27	TRBJ2-7	ASSTGTVYEQY
TRBV15	TRBJ2-3	ATSREVGSTDTQY
TRBV9	TRBJ2-1	ASSVVTSGANEQF
TRBV4-1	TRBJ2-3	ASSQDSLGDTQY
TRBV7-9	TRBJ2-7	ASSSLGTHPYEQY
TRBV7-2	TRBJ2-3	ASSHGSQY
TRBV5-1	TRBJ2-1	ASTLGPEQF
TRBV4-2	TRBJ1-5	ASSRDRQILFLPQH
TRBV30	TRBJ2-1	AWTKPTGLIGEQF
TRBV7-9	TRBJ1-5	ASSLEGLGNQPQH
TRBV9	TRBJ2-1	ASSVDSDTYNEQF
TRBV9	TRBJ2-7	ASSVDGGNEQY
TRBV15	TRBJ1-4	ATSRGQGSEKLF
TRBV7-3	TRBJ2-7	ASSLGPSYEQY
TRBV27	TRBJ2-5	ASRPVGQSQETQY
TRBV9	TRBJ2-5	ASAAGGRGETQY
TRBV10-3	TRBJ2-3	AISEPLKGAQMVSTDTQY
TRBV4-3	TRBJ2-1	ASSQEPSRIDEQF
TRBV7-9	TRBJ1-1	ASSPRQGMDTEAF
TRBV7-7	TRBJ2-7	ASSLEVAYEQY
TRBV2	TRBJ1-2	ASILGQLYDGYT
TRBV4-2	TRBJ2-7	ASSPRLAGGYEQY
TRBV7-6	TRBJ2-1	ASSSLAEINNEQF